Shown below are 5 T cell receptor beta chains from a single sample sequenced in a study of T cells after posttransplantation cyclophosphamide. The data were produced by immunoSEQ multiplex PCR, yet TCRdb's version contains in-frame clones alone and is incomplete. This sample carries tens of thousands of clones, none of them present only once. What was sequenced was PBMCs. The origin of the receptors is a woman aged 60-70 years in good health, CMV-negative, and a related stem cell transplant donor.

At least ten counts were recorded for this clone. The rearrangement links TRBV6-6 to TRBJ2-5; possibly TRBD2 for D (6 bases). The CDR3 is made up of 13 amino acids. Germline CDR1 MNHNY, CDR2 SVGAGI (reference sequence). V lost 5 bases and J 0 bases, leaving 7 bases between the germline ends. The CDR3 is CASSRDYQETQYF. The CDR3 DNA sequence: TGTGCCAGCAGTAGGGACTACCAAGAGACCCAGTACTTC.

Many counts were recorded for this clone. This sequence joins TRBV11-3 and TRBJ2-3; 7 bases agree with TRBD2. V was clipped by 7 bases and J by 6 bases; unmatched bases: 10. This CDR3 region has 14 residues. The germline V gene has CDR1 SGHNT and CDR2 YENEEA. CDR3 residues: CASTKSGEVDTQYF. CDR3 DNA sequence: TGTGCCAGCACCAAGAGCGGGGAGGTTGATACGCAGTATTTT.

This clone was detected many times. The rearrangement joins TRBV10-3 to TRBJ2-2; D unresolved. V was clipped by 5 bases and J by 0 bases, with 13 bases between them. CDR1 ENHRY and CDR2 SYGVKD come from the germline V gene. CDR3 length: 16 amino acids. CDR3 sequence (DNA): TGTGCCATCAGTAACCCTGGGCCCGCGAACACCGGGGAGCTGTTTTTT. Its protein is CAISNPGPANTGELFF.

This clone showed up many times. The chain links TRBV2 to TRBJ2-6; D is possibly TRBD1 (5 bases). In germline, CDR1 is SNHLY, CDR2 FYNNEI. V lost 7 bases and J 2 bases, leaving 18 bases between the germline ends. The CDR3 is made up of 17 amino acids. The CDR3 DNA is TGTGCCAGCACTTACAGGCAGGGATCCCCTGGGGCCAACGTCCTGACTTTC. Translated, it gives CASTYRQGSPGANVLTF.

Many counts were recorded for this clone. The chain combines TRBV7-2 with TRBJ2-5; D may be TRBD1 (6 bases). The V end lost 1 base, the J end lost 4 bases, and 22 bases lay between the germline ends. This CDR3 is built from 18 residues. From germline, CDR1 is SGHTA and CDR2 FQGNSA. The CDR3 DNA sequence: TGTGCCAGCAGCTTAGGGCCGACAGGTGGCTTAGGAGGAGAGACCCAGTACTTC. Translation gives CASSLGPTGGLGGETQYF.